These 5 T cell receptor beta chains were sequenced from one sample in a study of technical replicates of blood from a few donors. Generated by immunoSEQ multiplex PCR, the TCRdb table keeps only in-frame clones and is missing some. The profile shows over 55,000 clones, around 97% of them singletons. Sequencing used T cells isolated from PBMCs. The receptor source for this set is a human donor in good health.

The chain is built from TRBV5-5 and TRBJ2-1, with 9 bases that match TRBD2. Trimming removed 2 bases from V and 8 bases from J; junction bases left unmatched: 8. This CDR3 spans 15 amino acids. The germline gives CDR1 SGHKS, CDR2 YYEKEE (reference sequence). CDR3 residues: CASSFGSSGIYEQFF. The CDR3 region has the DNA TGTGCCAGCAGCTTCGGGTCTAGCGGGATCTATGAGCAGTTCTTC. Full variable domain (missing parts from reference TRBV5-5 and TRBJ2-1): DAGVTQSPTHLIKTRGQQVTLRCSPISGHKSVSWYQQVLGQGPQFIFQYYEKEERGRGNFPDRFSARQFPNYSSELNVNALLLGDSALYLCASSFGSSGIYEQFFGPGTRLTVL.

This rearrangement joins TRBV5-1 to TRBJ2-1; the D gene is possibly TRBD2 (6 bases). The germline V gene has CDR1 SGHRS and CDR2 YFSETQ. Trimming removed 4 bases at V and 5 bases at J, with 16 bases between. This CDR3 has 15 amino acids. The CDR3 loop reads CASSPSAGQNNEQFF. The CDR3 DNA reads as TGCGCCAGCAGCCCGTCTGCGGGGCAGAACAATGAGCAGTTCTTC.

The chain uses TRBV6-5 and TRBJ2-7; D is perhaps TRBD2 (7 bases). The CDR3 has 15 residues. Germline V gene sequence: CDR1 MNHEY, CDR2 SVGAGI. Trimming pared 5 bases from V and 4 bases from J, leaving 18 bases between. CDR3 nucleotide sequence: TGTGCCAGCAGTAAGGGGGGGGCGGGAGTTTACGAGCAGTACTTC. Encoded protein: CASSKGGAGVYEQYF.

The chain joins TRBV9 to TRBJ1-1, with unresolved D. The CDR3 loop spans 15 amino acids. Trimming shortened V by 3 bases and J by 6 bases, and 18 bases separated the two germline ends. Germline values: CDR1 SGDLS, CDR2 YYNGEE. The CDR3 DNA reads TGTGCCAGCAGCGCCATAAGGTTCCCAAGCGCTGAAGCTTTCTTT. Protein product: CASSAIRFPSAEAFF.

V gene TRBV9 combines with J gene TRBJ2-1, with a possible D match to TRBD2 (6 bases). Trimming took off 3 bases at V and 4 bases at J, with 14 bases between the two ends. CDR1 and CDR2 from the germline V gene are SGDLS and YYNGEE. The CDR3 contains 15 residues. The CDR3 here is CASSGDRDSYNEQFF. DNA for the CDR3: TGTGCCAGCAGCGGTGATCGGGACTCTTACAATGAGCAGTTCTTC.